A selection of T cell receptor beta chains follows, all from one sample in a study of T-cell reconstitution after alpha-beta-depleted transplantation in children. TCRdb used MiXCR to reprocess the PCR reads, holding one entry per CDR3 protein. The sample holds roughly 32,000 distinct CDR3 sequences, 5% to 7% seen once. This specimen was peripheral blood, taken 60 days after TCRalphabeta/CD19-depleted stem cell transplant. The receptors were gathered from a child less than two years old who had a stem cell transplant for acute myeloid leukemia, so the T cells may come from the graft donor. Each CDR3 is given without its conserved first and last residue.

CDR3	V	J
ASRPSEGVYNEQF	TRBV6-1	TRBJ2-1
ASSLRHRISFYEQY	TRBV3-1	TRBJ2-7
VNTAWSSGNTIY	TRBV7-9	TRBJ1-3
SALTSGRIIVYEQY	TRBV20-1	TRBJ2-7
ASRPPIPLQTGNTIY	TRBV6-5	TRBJ1-3
ATSTGTGAYEQY	TRBV15	TRBJ2-7
ASSRLAGGARRDTQY	TRBV4-2	TRBJ2-3
ASSQGQGQRYNEQF	TRBV3-1	TRBJ2-1
ASSSVQAGYEQY	TRBV7-9	TRBJ2-7
ASSAAGQPTKLF	TRBV7-9	TRBJ1-4
ASSGNREITGELF	TRBV2	TRBJ2-2
ASSHEQGTGMVF	TRBV7-2	TRBJ1-4
SVESHPYEQY	TRBV29-1	TRBJ2-7
SALSGARLYNSPLH	TRBV20-1	TRBJ1-6
ASSLVTSGAESLPWEQY	TRBV11-2	TRBJ2-7
AIGSNEQF	TRBV10-3	TRBJ2-1
ASSPLRGQLTALNTEAF	TRBV7-3	TRBJ1-1
ASSQEAGPSTDTQY	TRBV4-3	TRBJ2-3
ASSYRPNTEAF	TRBV6-2/TRBV6-3	TRBJ1-1
SAQPGQSYEQY	TRBV20-1	TRBJ2-7
ASSLDNRSSYNSPLH	TRBV5-1	TRBJ1-6
ASSFYSGVKGTQY	TRBV28	TRBJ2-5
SASSYGYT	TRBV20-1	TRBJ1-2
ASSSGLYEQY	TRBV6-5	TRBJ2-7
ASSAQPGSYEQY	TRBV11-1	TRBJ2-7
ASSLLPGLTNTGELF	TRBV4-2	TRBJ2-2
ASSPLWGGELF	TRBV5-1	TRBJ2-2
ASSTNRGRTEAF	TRBV5-6	TRBJ1-1
ASSDGGLEQY	TRBV9	TRBJ2-7
ASSLSGLAPRGQF	TRBV27	TRBJ2-1